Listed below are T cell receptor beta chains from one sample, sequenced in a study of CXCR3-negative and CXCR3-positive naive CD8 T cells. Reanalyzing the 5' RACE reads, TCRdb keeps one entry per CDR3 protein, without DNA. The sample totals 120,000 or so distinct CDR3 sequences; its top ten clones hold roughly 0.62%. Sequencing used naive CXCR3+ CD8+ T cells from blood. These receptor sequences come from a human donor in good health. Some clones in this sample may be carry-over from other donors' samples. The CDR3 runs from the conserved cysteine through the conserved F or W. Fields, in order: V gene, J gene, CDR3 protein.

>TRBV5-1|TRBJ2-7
CASSPLAGAQPDEQYF
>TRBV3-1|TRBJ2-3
CASSPGTSGNGDTQYF
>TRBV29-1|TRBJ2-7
CSYTGNSYEQYF
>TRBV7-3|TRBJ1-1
CASSFEGRGAEAFF
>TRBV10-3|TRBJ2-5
CAISLTSGETQYF
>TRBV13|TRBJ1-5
CASSSGAEGQPQHF
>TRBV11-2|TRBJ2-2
CAAPGAATGELFF
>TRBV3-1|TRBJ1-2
CASSQESGGDLYGYTF
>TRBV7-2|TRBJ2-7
CASSLLAGGPDDQYF
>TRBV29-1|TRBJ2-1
CSVRRDAVYEQFF
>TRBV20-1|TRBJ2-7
CSARASGTGTYEQYF
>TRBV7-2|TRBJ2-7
CARSFTDSYEQYF
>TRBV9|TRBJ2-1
CASSVVQSNEQFF
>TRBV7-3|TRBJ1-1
CASSLDWGTEAFF
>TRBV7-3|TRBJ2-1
CASSVNNNEQFF
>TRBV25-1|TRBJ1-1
CASSMGGNTEAFF
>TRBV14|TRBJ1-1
CASSLRPELNTEAFF
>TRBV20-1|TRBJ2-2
CSARGGPEELFF
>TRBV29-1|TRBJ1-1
CSVDDDLRNEAFF
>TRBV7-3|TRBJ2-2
CASSGGLGRPNTGELFF
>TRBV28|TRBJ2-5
CASSYIGTSGGHQETQYF
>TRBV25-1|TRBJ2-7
CASRDVSSYEQYF
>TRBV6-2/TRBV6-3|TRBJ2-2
CASRATETGELFF
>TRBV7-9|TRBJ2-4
CASSFQEHIQYF
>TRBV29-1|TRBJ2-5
CSVGLGPEEETQYF
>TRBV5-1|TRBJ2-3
CASSLEGGGDTQYF